The TCR beta chain described here comes from a study of early stage breast cancer tumors. Study outcomes and limitations: Tumors had 2 to 3-fold higher T cell density than normal breast. In about 90% of the 16 patients, blood comparison separated tumor from normal breast.

Method: immunoSEQ multiplex PCR; TCRdb's copy keeps in-frame clones and lacks some. Of around 28,000 clones detected, about 80% appear once; the ten largest clones hold roughly 13%. With 8 bases removed from V and 2 bases from J, the gap between germline ends came to 16 bases. This CDR3 has 14 residues. The germline gives CDR1 MNHNS, CDR2 SASEGT. This clone came up a few times. No antigen is known for it. Sequenced sample: blood. The sequence was collected from a person between 55 and 70 years old with breast cancer. The chain combines TRBV6-1 with TRBJ2-7; tentative D call: TRBD2 (5 bases). CDR3 amino acids: CASRGRLAAYEQYF. The CDR3 DNA is TGTGCCAGCCGGGGTCGCCTAGCTGCCTACGAGCAGTACTTC.